This T cell receptor (beta chain) was sequenced for a study of CD8 T cells in Susac syndrome (dated by TCRdb to between 2017 and 2020). About the full investigation: Among the Susac syndrome patients who were sequenced, clinically active disease was present in more than five and clinical remission was observed in eight or nine. At blood withdrawal, Susac syndrome patients were therapy-naive, treated with corticosteroids (with IVIg additionally given to some), or treated with IVIg alone. Repertoire sequencing was used to test whether CD8+ T cell activation and differentiation in Susac syndrome was antigen driven. What the research found in general, with its limitations: The number of individuals in the TCR sequencing and HLA analysis was acknowledged as relatively small. In the CD4+ T cell repertoire of Susac syndrome patients, clonal expansion was not detected.

RNA was extracted using the RNeasy kit, and about 0.5 to 1 microgram was reverse transcribed with random hexamers. TCR beta CDR3 regions were amplified with the immunoSEQ multiplex PCR assay covering 54 Vbeta and 13 Jbeta segments. PCR amplification bias was corrected by using a synthetic template baseline for primer optimization and computational correction. In the authors' own workflow: Reads were annotated to V, D and J genes according to IMGT and were analyzed with immunoSEQ Analyzer, with only productive sequences retained. Clonality was computed as one minus Shannon entropy normalized by log2 of the number of productive unique sequences. For each patient and control, public and private clones were evaluated within the 100 most prevalent clones. Clones were defined as Susac-specific when absent from the healthy and MS cohorts, from 1,000 to 1,100 published viral clones and from other ImmuneACCESS disease sequences. The raw public data were reprocessed by TCRdb itself: fastp quality trimming at Q25, MiXCR clonotype calling, in-frame beta chains only. Every CDR3 protein is listed once, alongside the most common genes and DNA of its rows. The V and J calls here are based on TCRdb, not the publication. This sample is represented by 77,000 or so distinct CDR3 sequences; around 93% of them were singletons. Approximately 0.52% of the sample comes from the top ten.

As regards this clonotype: This receptor's antigen is unknown. Base quality data are lacking; no much larger clone is found one base away.

The germline V gene encodes CDR1 LNHDA and CDR2 SQIVND (reference sequence). Trimming at the junction amounts to 7 bases on V and 0 bases on J, and the germline ends lie 15 bases apart. The cysteine opens and the phenylalanine closes a CDR3 of 15 amino acids. The read is trimmed to its CDR3 DNA, 45 bases read in frame from base 1. Peripheral blood CD8+ and CD4+ T cells from healthy donors, Susac syndrome patients and multiple sclerosis patients were profiled by high-throughput TCR beta sequencing. The Susac syndrome patients fulfilled recently defined diagnostic criteria for either definite or probable disease. CD8+ TEMRA cells were enriched by FACS, while bulk CD8+ and CD4+ T cells were purified by magnetic negative isolation. Blood was drawn into EDTA tubes, processed within 24 hours, and PBMCs were isolated by density gradient centrifugation. PBMCs intended for TCR sequencing were frozen in liquid nitrogen and were later thawed in a 37 degrees C water bath. The sorted or isolated CD4+, CD8+ and CD8+ TEMRA cells had a purity of 90% or higher.

Recombination linked TRBV19 to TRBJ1-2, with the D gene uncertain. Sequenced material: CD4+ T cells from PBMCs. The sequence was obtained from a human donor with Susac syndrome. The nucleotide sequence is given as TGTGCCAGTACCAACGCAGGCAGTCCTAACTATGGCTACACCTTC. Its protein reads: CASTNAGSPNYGYTF.